This TCR beta chain was profiled in a study of blood T cell repertoires in COVID-19. Assay: immunoSEQ multiplex PCR; the TCRdb copy retains only in-frame clones and omits some. The sample carries about 170,000 clones, roughly 93% recorded once. Germline CDR1 SNHLY, CDR2 FYNNEI. Trimming stripped 6 bases from V and 8 bases from J, with 12 bases between. There are 12 residues in the CDR3. The sequenced material came from peripheral blood. This chain links TRBV2 with TRBJ2-3, with D unclear. This clonotype was obtained from a woman aged 45-65 years with acute or convalescent COVID-19. CDR3 nucleotides: TGTGCCAGCAGCGACCCTAGGATTACGCAGTATTTT. Residues: CASSDPRITQYF. The full variable domain, completed using reference TRBV2 and TRBJ2-3, is EPEVTQTPSHQVTQMGQEVILRCVPISNHLYFYWYRQILGQKVEFLVSFYNNEISEKSEIFDDQFSVERPDGSNFTLKIRSTKLEDSAMYFCASSDPRITQYFGPGTRLTVL.